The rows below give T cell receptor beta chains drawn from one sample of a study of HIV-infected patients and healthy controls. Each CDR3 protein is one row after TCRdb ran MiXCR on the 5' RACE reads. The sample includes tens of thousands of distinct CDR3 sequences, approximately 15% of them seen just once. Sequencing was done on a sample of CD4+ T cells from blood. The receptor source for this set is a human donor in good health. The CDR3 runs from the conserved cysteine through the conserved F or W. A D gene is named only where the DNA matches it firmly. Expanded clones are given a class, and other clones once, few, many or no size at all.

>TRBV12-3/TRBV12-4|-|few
CASSLAKSQGRYGYTF
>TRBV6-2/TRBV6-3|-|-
CASSRHAHQPQHF
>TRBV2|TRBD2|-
CASIGTSGHEQFF
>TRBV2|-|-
CASSERFFRDEQYF
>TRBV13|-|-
CASKRGGGNEKLFF
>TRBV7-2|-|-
CASSLYPGRGPYEQYF
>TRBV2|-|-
CASTLEGEGNTEAFF
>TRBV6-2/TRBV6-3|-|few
CASSYTGDTQYF
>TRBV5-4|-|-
CASRSSSTDTQYF
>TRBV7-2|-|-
CASSLAPSYINEQFF
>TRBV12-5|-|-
CASGLGPMNTEAFF
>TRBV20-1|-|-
CSAPRQHSGNTIYF
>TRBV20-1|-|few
CSARDAPWGLFF
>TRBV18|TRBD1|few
CASSRQGYTGELFF
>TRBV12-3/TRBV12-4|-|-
CASTLTSTDTQYF
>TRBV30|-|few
CAWMAVAKNIQYF
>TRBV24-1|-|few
CATSGERLNYGYTF
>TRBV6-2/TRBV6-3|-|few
CASSYGFSYEQYF
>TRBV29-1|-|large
CSGRVAQETQYF
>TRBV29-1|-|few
CSATSPPDTQYF
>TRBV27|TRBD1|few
CASSTFTRQGTDYEQYF
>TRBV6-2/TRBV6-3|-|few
CASNYDRLYTGELFF